The rows below give T cell receptor beta chains drawn from one sample of a study of human T cells and chemical hapten exposure. TCRdb called the 5' RACE reads again in MiXCR, with one record for every CDR3 protein. The table includes tens of thousands of distinct CDR3 sequences, more than 7.5% detected once. These receptors were collected from a male donor in good health. The CDR3 runs from the conserved cysteine through the conserved F or W. D genes are given only for firm matches. Some rows have no size entry. The others give once, few or many, or a class for an expanded clone.

few	TRBV7-2	TRBJ2-3	TRBD2	16	TGTGCCAGCAGCTACCCCAGACTAGCGGGCACAGATACGCAGTATTTT	CASSYPRLAGTDTQYF
-	TRBV5-1	TRBJ2-4	TRBD2	19	TGCGCCAGCAGCTTGGGCCCGAGACTAGCGGGACTAGCCAAAAACATTCAGTACTTC	CASSLGPRLAGLAKNIQYF
-	TRBV11-1	TRBJ2-5	-	13	TGTGCCAGCAGCTTACTACAGCGGGAGACCCAGTACTTC	CASSLLQRETQYF
many	TRBV18	TRBJ2-3	-	12	TGTGCCAGCTCCCCCTTACGAGATACGCAGTATTTT	CASSPLRDTQYF
-	TRBV27	TRBJ1-1	-	12	TGTGCCAGCAGTTTTATGAGTGGTGAAGCTTTCTTT	CASSFMSGEAFF
few	TRBV6-4	TRBJ2-3	-	16	TGTGCCAGCAGTGACTCCTCGGGACTCGGCACAGATACGCAGTATTTT	CASSDSSGLGTDTQYF
-	TRBV12-3/TRBV12-4	TRBJ1-1	-	11	TGTGCCAGCAGTTCCCTCACTGAAGCTTTCTTT	CASSSLTEAFF
many	TRBV11-2	TRBJ2-1	-	15	TGTGCCAGCAGCACCCCAACAGGGAACGACAATGAGCAGTTCTTC	CASSTPTGNDNEQFF
-	TRBV14	TRBJ2-3	-	13	TGTGCCAGCAGCCAGCCAGGATCAGATACGCAGTATTTT	CASSQPGSDTQYF
-	TRBV12-3/TRBV12-4	TRBJ1-1	-	13	TGTGCCAGCAGCCTCAGGGGAAACACTGAAGCTTTCTTT	CASSLRGNTEAFF
-	TRBV6-5	TRBJ2-1	-	17	TGTGCCAGCAGCCGAGCCGGAGCCTCTTTTTCCTACAATGAGCAGTTCTTC	CASSRAGASFSYNEQFF
many	TRBV20-1	TRBJ2-5	TRBD2	16	TGCAGTGCAGTAAACGCGGGAGCTGGGTCAGAAGAGACCCAGTACTTC	CSAVNAGAGSEETQYF
many	TRBV25-1	TRBJ2-4	TRBD1	15	TGTGCCAGCAGTGAGGGACAGGGTGGCAAAAACATTCAGTACTTC	CASSEGQGGKNIQYF
many	TRBV12-3/TRBV12-4	TRBJ2-1	TRBD1	13	TGTGCCAGCAGTCTACAGGGGGCCTATGAGCAGTTCTTC	CASSLQGAYEQFF
few	TRBV20-1	TRBJ2-3	-	12	TGCAGTGCTCCCACTGTTGGGGATACGCAGTATTTT	CSAPTVGDTQYF
many	TRBV20-1	TRBJ2-1	TRBD1	15	TGCAGTGCTAGAGATTGGACAGGGGCCCAAGGTGAGCAGTTCTTC	CSARDWTGAQGEQFF
-	TRBV12-5	TRBJ1-5	-	15	TGTGCTAGTGGTTTGGTACGTGCAGGCAATCAGCCCCAGCATTTT	CASGLVRAGNQPQHF
few	TRBV28	TRBJ2-7	-	16	TGTGCCAGCACCAATGGGGGCGGGGGTTTATTGTACGAGCAGTACTTC	CASTNGGGGLLYEQYF
-	TRBV5-6	TRBJ2-1	-	15	TGTGCCAGCAGCTTCTCACTACCCACCTACAATGAGCAGTTCTTC	CASSFSLPTYNEQFF
few	TRBV5-1	TRBJ1-1	-	15	TGCGCCAGCAGCTTGCTGGACAGCGTGAACACTGAAGCTTTCTTT	CASSLLDSVNTEAFF
many	TRBV20-1	TRBJ2-7	TRBD1	15	TGCAGTGCCATTCCCGGGACAGCTCTCTCCTACGAGCAGTACTTC	CSAIPGTALSYEQYF
few	TRBV7-3	TRBJ1-2	TRBD1	12	TGTGCCAGCGGGACAGGGAGGGATGGCTACACCTTC	CASGTGRDGYTF